Listed here are 20 T cell receptor beta chains from one sample, sequenced in a study of OX40 agonist ivuxolimab in advanced cancers. Clones were sequenced by immunoSEQ multiplex PCR, and TCRdb holds only the in-frame ones, with some missing. The data show fewer than 90,000 clones, around 88% seen once. The sample in question was CD4+ or CD8+ T cells sorted from blood, obtained in a trial of the OX40 agonist ivuxolimab. The receptors were sampled from an adult with an advanced solid tumor such as melanoma, head and neck, liver or kidney cancer.

V and J are TRBV7-2 and TRBJ1-4; TRBD1 aligns across 8 bases. The CDR3 loop spans 16 amino acids. The germline V gene encodes CDR1 SGHTA and CDR2 FQGNSA. J gave up 8 bases and V 0 bases, and 8 bases lay outside the gene matches. The CDR3, as DNA: TGTGCCAGCAGCTTAGCTTACGGGACAGGTGGGGAAAAACTGTTTTTT. Translated, it gives CASSLAYGTGGEKLFF.

The chain couples TRBV9 to TRBJ2-1; TRBD2 aligns across 10 bases. The germline gives CDR1 SGDLS, CDR2 YYNGEE. The CDR3 runs 15 residues. Unmatched junction bases numbered 9, after V lost 4 bases and J lost 8 bases. CDR3 DNA: TGTGCCAGCAGCCGCGAAGCGGGAGGGCCCTATGAGCAGTTCTTC. Amino acids: CASSREAGGPYEQFF.

The CDR3: CASSLGLGETQYF. The CDR3 coding sequence is TGCGCCAGCAGCTTGGGTCTGGGAGAGACCCAGTACTTC. The chain has TRBV5-1 and TRBJ2-5; D remains unclear. Germline CDR1 SGHRS, CDR2 YFSETQ. This CDR3 contains 13 residues. Trimming left V 0 bases short and J 4 bases short, with 7 bases between. The full variable domain, in which reference TRBV5-1 and TRBJ2-5 provide the parts outside the CDR3, is KAGVTQTPRYLIKTRGQQVTLSCSPISGHRSVSWYQQTPGQGLQFLFEYFSETQRNKGNFPGRFSGRQFSNSRSEMNVSTLELGDSALYLCASSLGLGETQYFGPGTRLLVL.

This clone was recorded only once. The V gene is TRBV30, the J gene TRBJ2-2, with 9 bases fitting TRBD1. The V and J ends lost 3 bases and 5 bases, in that order; junction bases with no gene match: 7. The CDR3 loop spans 15 amino acids. The germline CDR1 and CDR2 sequences are GTSNPN and SVGIG (reference sequence). CDR3 in DNA: TGTGCCTGGAGAACAGGGGGCGCGAGGACCGGGGAGCTGTTTTTT. Its translation is CAWRTGGARTGELFF.

J is TRBJ2-7 and V is TRBV5-1, with D tentatively TRBD1 (6 bases). Germline lookup yields CDR1 SGHRS and CDR2 YFSETQ. V lost 3 bases to trimming and J lost 6 bases, with 10 bases between them. There are 12 residues in the CDR3. In DNA form, the CDR3 reads TGCGCCAGCAGCTACCAGGGGTCCGAGCAGTACTTC. Protein product: CASSYQGSEQYF.

The gene calls are TRBV5-5 and TRBJ2-5, with TRBD2 matching over 14 bases. Germline loops: CDR1 SGHKS, CDR2 YYEKEE (reference sequence). The CDR3 extends over 16 amino acids. V shed 3 bases, J shed 5 bases, and the junction held 6 bases outside the gene matches. Written as DNA, the CDR3 is TGTGCCAGCAGCTGGGGACTAGCGGGAGTAGGGGAGACCCAGTACTTC. This codes for CASSWGLAGVGETQYF. Variable domain in full (rest from reference TRBV5-5 and TRBJ2-5): DAGVTQSPTHLIKTRGQQVTLRCSPISGHKSVSWYQQVLGQGPQFIFQYYEKEERGRGNFPDRFSARQFPNYSSELNVNALLLGDSALYLCASSWGLAGVGETQYFGPGTRLLVL.

This clone was observed a single time. This sequence joins TRBV7-2 and TRBJ1-1; a weak D match, TRBD1 (6 bases). CDR1 SGHTA and CDR2 FQGNSA come from the germline V gene. V gave up 1 base and J gave up 5 bases, with 11 bases separating them. The CDR3 has 14 residues. CDR3 in DNA: TGTGCCAGCAGCTTAGGGCGGGGGCCTACTGAAGCTTTCTTT. Amino acids: CASSLGRGPTEAFF.

The rearrangement uses TRBV4-1 and TRBJ1-2; no clear D gene. Germline lookup yields CDR1 MGHRA and CDR2 YSYEKL. The V and J ends lost 0 bases and 0 bases respectively, with 11 bases between them. This CDR3 is 16 amino acids long. The chain's CDR3 is CASSQDRGGANYGYTF. The CDR3 DNA reads TGCGCCAGCAGCCAAGATCGAGGTGGAGCTAACTATGGCTACACCTTC.

The chain has TRBV19 and TRBJ2-5, with a tentative D call TRBD1 (6 bases). Germline values: CDR1 LNHDA, CDR2 SQIVND (reference sequence). CDR3 length: 16 amino acids. V lost 3 bases to trimming and J lost 3 bases, with 17 bases between them. The CDR3 region has the DNA TGTGCCAGTAGTATTGGCGGACAGCCAGGGGAAGAGACCCAGTACTTC. It is translated as CASSIGGQPGEETQYF.

The chain links TRBV7-2 to TRBJ2-3; D unclear. Germline-derived CDR1 and CDR2 are SGHTA and FQGNSA. V lost 3 bases to trimming and J lost 0 bases, with 7 bases between them. There are 14 residues in the CDR3. The chain's CDR3 is CASSLGTSTDTQYF. CDR3 DNA sequence: TGTGCCAGCAGCTTGGGAACTAGCACAGATACGCAGTATTTT.

This chain links TRBV4-3 with TRBJ1-2, with TRBD1 as a possible D gene (6 bases). Germline V gene data show CDR1 as LGHNA and CDR2 as YSLEER. The CDR3 extends over 16 amino acids. V shed 0 bases and J shed 4 bases, with 15 bases lying between them. DNA for the CDR3: TGCGCCAGCAGCCAAGATGCGGACAGTGGAACCTATGGCTACACCTTC. It specifies CASSQDADSGTYGYTF.

This rearrangement joins TRBV18 to TRBJ2-2, with D possibly called TRBD1 or TRBD2 (6 bases each). V was cut by 0 bases and J by 2 bases, with 13 bases left in between. This CDR3 comprises 17 residues. CDR1 and CDR2 (germline): KGHSH, LQKENI. The chain's CDR3 is CASSPPLGGTNTGELFF. The CDR3 nucleotides are TGTGCCAGCTCACCACCGTTAGGGGGGACCAACACCGGGGAGCTGTTTTTT.

This clone was recorded only once. The rearrangement joins TRBV5-1 to TRBJ2-1, with TRBD2 matching 10 bases. The CDR3 is 17 amino acids. With V trimmed by 4 bases and J by 0 bases, 7 bases remained unmatched. Germline lookup yields CDR1 SGHRS and CDR2 YFSETQ. CDR3 coding DNA: TGCGCCAGCAGCCACCCCCCTAGCGGGAGCTCCTACAATGAGCAGTTCTTC. This encodes CASSHPPSGSSYNEQFF. The variable domain in full, with the rest retrieved from reference TRBV5-1 and TRBJ2-1, is KAGVTQTPRYLIKTRGQQVTLSCSPISGHRSVSWYQQTPGQGLQFLFEYFSETQRNKGNFPGRFSGRQFSNSRSEMNVSTLELGDSALYLCASSHPPSGSSYNEQFFGPGTRLTVL.

The chain has TRBV19 and TRBJ2-7; D is unresolved. The germline V gene has CDR1 LNHDA and CDR2 SQIVND (reference sequence). V dropped 5 bases and J dropped 0 bases, with 11 bases sitting between them. The CDR3 is 14 amino acids. CDR3 coding DNA: TGTGCCAGTAGTGCCCCACATAGCTCCTACGAGCAGTACTTC. Amino acids: CASSAPHSSYEQYF.

The rearrangement links TRBV6-6 to TRBJ2-7; 11 bases align to TRBD2. This CDR3 comprises 15 residues. Trimming took 3 bases from V and 5 from J; bases not matched to a gene: 6. CDR1 and CDR2 from the germline V gene are MNHNY and SVGAGI (reference sequence). CDR3 in DNA: TGTGCCAGCAGTTATCAACTAGCGGGAGTAAACGAGCAGTACTTC. This translates into CASSYQLAGVNEQYF.

This chain connects TRBV21-1 to TRBJ1-5; TRBD1, the table's D call, lacks a check against the DNA. TRBV21-1 has pseudogene status. This CDR3 region has 16 residues. CDR3 nucleotides: TGTGCCAGCAGCAAATTTCCTCAGTATTGCAATCAGCCCCAGCATTTT. Translation: CASSKFPQYCNQPQHF.

This sequence joins TRBV11-3 and TRBJ1-1; a weak D match, TRBD1 (5 bases). The V gene's germline CDR1 is SGHNT and CDR2 YENEEA. The CDR3 loop spans 14 amino acids. With 2 bases removed from V and 4 bases from J, the gap between germline ends came to 11 bases. CDR3 residues: CASSLSAGSTEAFF. DNA for the CDR3: TGTGCCAGCAGCTTATCCGCAGGGAGCACTGAAGCTTTCTTT.

This chain links TRBV27 with TRBJ1-5; D uncertain. The length of the CDR3 is 13 residues. Germline V gene data show CDR1 as MNHEY and CDR2 as SMNVEV (reference sequence). V lost 2 bases and J lost 2, with 4 bases in between. CDR3 residues: CASSLKGNQPQHF. CDR3 DNA: TGTGCCAGCAGTTTAAAGGGCAATCAGCCCCAGCATTTT.

This chain connects TRBV19 to TRBJ2-2; D is unresolved. This CDR3 contains 13 residues. From germline, CDR1 is LNHDA and CDR2 SQIVND (reference sequence). V lost 3 bases and J 4 bases, leaving 6 bases between the germline ends. CDR3 region: CASSIQVTGELFF. The DNA for the CDR3 is TGTGCCAGTAGTATTCAGGTCACCGGGGAGCTGTTTTTT.

The CDR3, as DNA: TGTGCCAGTAGTATGATTAATCAGCCCCAGCATTTT. This translates into CASSMINQPQHF. The chain couples TRBV19 to TRBJ1-5; D uncertain. Germline V lookup: CDR1 LNHDA, CDR2 SQIVND (reference sequence). The V and J ends lost 3 bases and 4 bases respectively, with 4 bases between them. This CDR3 contains 12 residues.